The 12 T cell receptor beta chains below were found in one sample sequenced in a study of metastatic and nonmetastatic thyroid tumors. TCRdb re-called the PCR reads through MiXCR. The profile shows tens of thousands of clones, about 4% of them singletons. Thyroid surgery took place with no prior treatment in any patient. Material for sequencing was blood. The receptors come from a female donor with papillary thyroid cancer or a benign thyroid nodule (not recorded which). Some clones in this sample may be carry-over from other donors' samples.

This clone was picked up a small number of times. The chain employs TRBV9 and TRBJ2-5; 8 bases match TRBD2. The CDR3 length is 14 residues. Germline values: CDR1 SGDLS, CDR2 YYNGEE. V trimming: 4 bases; J trimming: 7 bases; junction bases outside the gene matches: 9. CDR3 nucleotide sequence: TGTGCCAGCAGCACCAATGACCTAGCGGGGACCCAGTACTTC. It is translated as CASSTNDLAGTQYF.

Only a few counts were recorded for this clone. At the DNA level, this CDR3 is encoded by other sequences in the same sample as well. This rearrangement joins TRBV12-3 or TRBV12-4 to TRBJ2-2; no clear D. The ends were cut back, 5 bases at V and 2 bases at J, with 12 bases in the middle. The CDR3 extends over 15 amino acids. The CDR3 here is CASSPTTYNTGELFF. CDR3 nucleotide sequence: TGTGCCAGCAGTCCTACAACGTATAACACCGGGGAGCTGTTTTTT.

In regard to this clone: Its ends do not fully match the called genes, so a read error is possible. V is TRBV6-2 or TRBV6-3 and J is TRBJ2-2; D is perhaps TRBD2 (6 bases). The germline V gene encodes CDR1 MNHEY and CDR2 SVGEGT. The CDR3 covers 13 residues. The CDR3 nucleotides are TGTGCCAGCAGATACGCGGGTCCGGGGGAACTGGTTTTT. Residues: CASRYAGPGELVF.

This clone was recorded at least ten times. V usage is TRBV18 and J usage is TRBJ1-2; TRBD1 agrees at 7 bases. Germline CDR1 KGHSH, CDR2 LQKENI. V was clipped by 2 bases and J by 3 bases; unmatched bases: 3. The CDR3 has 14 amino acids. The CDR3 loop reads CASSPGGGDYGYTF. Here the CDR3 DNA reads TGTGCCAGCTCACCAGGAGGGGGCGACTATGGCTACACCTTC.

This clone has ten or more counts. The chain employs TRBV6-2 or TRBV6-3 and TRBJ2-6; D may be TRBD1 (6 bases). The V end was cut by 6 bases, the J end by 3 bases, with 12 bases between. In germline, CDR1 is MNHEY, CDR2 SVGEGT. The CDR3 runs to 15 residues. The CDR3 loop is CASRGTGFGANVLTF. DNA of the CDR3: TGTGCCAGCAGGGGTACAGGGTTTGGGGCCAACGTCCTGACTTTC.

As concerns this clone: One junction end disagrees with the germline gene, perhaps due to a read error. This chain uses TRBV6-1 with TRBJ2-3; D is unresolved. From germline, CDR1 is MNHNS and CDR2 SASEGT. The CDR3 covers 19 residues. This chain's CDR3 is CANSEAPSAVQGSTDTQYF. Here the CDR3 DNA reads TGTGCCAACAGTGAAGCCCCCTCAGCAGTCCAAGGTTCCACAGATACGCAGTATTTT.

This clone showed up many times. The genes are TRBV19 and TRBJ2-2; a possible D gene is TRBD2 (7 bases). Germline V gene data show CDR1 as LNHDA and CDR2 as SQIVND (reference sequence). V was pared by 3 bases and J by 8 bases, with 19 bases between. The CDR3 is 16 residues long. The CDR3 sequence: CASSIFVGGAKGELFF. Here the CDR3 DNA reads TGTGCCAGTAGTATCTTCGTGGGGGGGGCGAAGGGGGAGCTGTTTTTT. Full variable domain (outside the CDR3, taken from reference TRBV19 and TRBJ2-2): DGGITQSPKYLFRKEGQNVTLSCEQNLNHDAMYWYRQDPGQGLRLIYYSQIVNDFQKGDIAEGYSVSREKKESFPLTVTSAQKNPTAFYLCASSIFVGGAKGELFFGEGSRLTVL.

This clone was picked up a small number of times. This could be a read error, since a much larger clone is one nucleotide away. The chain uses TRBV6-1 and TRBJ2-5; D is uncertain. The V and J ends lost 7 bases and 5 bases respectively, with 14 bases between them. In germline, CDR1 is MNHNS, CDR2 SASEGT. CDR3 length: 13 amino acids. The CDR3 spells CASIDRAQETQYF. DNA for the CDR3: TGTGCCAGCATCGACCGGGCTCAGGAGACCCAGTACTTC.

This clone has a count of ten or more. The chain carries TRBV11-3 and TRBJ2-3; no clear D gene. The germline V gene encodes CDR1 SGHNT and CDR2 YENEEA. The CDR3 runs to 14 residues. V was clipped by 2 bases and J by 0 bases, with 6 bases between them. The CDR3 DNA follows: TGTGCCAGCAGCTTATCACGTAGCACAGATACGCAGTATTTT. Its translation: CASSLSRSTDTQYF.

This clone was detected only a few times. With a much larger clone just one base away, this may be a read error. Other nucleotide sequences in the sample specify the same CDR3. V is TRBV4-1 and J is TRBJ1-2; D might be TRBD1 (5 bases). The V gene lost 6 bases and the J gene lost 2 bases, with 16 bases spanning the gap. The length of the CDR3 is 15 residues. The V gene's germline CDR1 is MGHRA and CDR2 YSYEKL. In nucleotides, the CDR3 is TGCGCCAGCAGTCAGCCCCTGACAGTCAACTATGGCTACACCTTC. Translation: CASSQPLTVNYGYTF.

This clone was seen more than once but under ten times. The genes are TRBV15 and TRBJ2-2, with 8 bases that match TRBD2. Germline CDR1 LNHNV, CDR2 YYDKDF (reference sequence). Trimming took 1 base from V and 0 from J; bases not matched to a gene: 7. The CDR3 has 18 residues. CDR3 amino acids: CATSRAVAGHPNTGELFF. The CDR3 DNA follows: TGTGCCACCAGCAGAGCGGTAGCGGGACATCCGAACACCGGGGAGCTGTTTTTT.

This clone was counted a few times. At one end the junction does not follow the germline gene, possibly because of a read error. This chain links TRBV20-1 with TRBJ1-1, with D unresolved. The CDR3 is 13 amino acids. Germline lookup yields CDR1 DFQATT and CDR2 SNEGSKA (reference sequence). CDR3 sequence: CSARGNLNNEAFF. CDR3 DNA sequence: TGCAGTGCTAGGGGGAATTTGAACAATGAAGCTTTCTTT.